These T cell receptor beta chains were read from a single sample in a study of T cells in Graves' hyperthyroidism and ophthalmopathy. MiXCR, applied by TCRdb to the multiplex PCR reads, yields one record per CDR3 protein. The sample holds approximately 690,000 distinct CDR3 sequences, roughly 20% seen once. Sequenced input: blood. The receptors originated from a young man with Graves' ophthalmopathy. Each CDR3 is given with its conserved first and last residue.

j_gene,v_gene,CDR3aa
TRBJ2-7,TRBV19,CASSSGSNSYEQYF
TRBJ1-1,TRBV11-2,CASSSQGARNTEAFF
TRBJ2-7,TRBV18,CASSVDIFGEQYF
TRBJ1-1,TRBV5-1,CASSPPGYTEAFF
TRBJ2-3,TRBV12-3/TRBV12-4,CASSRTSGRNTQYF
TRBJ2-1,TRBV6-1,CASRSTTGGSYNEQFF
TRBJ1-1,TRBV24-1,CATRAQGSMNTEAFF
TRBJ2-1,TRBV28,CASNSGGLPSYNEQFF
TRBJ2-3,TRBV10-1,CASSEGISSTDTQYF
TRBJ2-5,TRBV7-8,CASSSLAPYGETQYF
TRBJ2-1,TRBV7-2,CASSLSYGSYNEQFF
TRBJ2-7,TRBV10-3,CAISDRGASNYEQYF
TRBJ2-3,TRBV6-1,CASSGLAANSDTQYF
TRBJ2-3,TRBV12-3/TRBV12-4,CASRDVSSTDTQYF
TRBJ2-1,TRBV11-2,CASSLAPEAGSYNEQFF
TRBJ2-3,TRBV28,CASRFAANTDTQYF
TRBJ2-2,TRBV29-1,CSALGLAGATGELFF
TRBJ2-1,TRBV6-2/TRBV6-3,CASNNAGLGDYNEQFF
TRBJ1-6,TRBV6-1,CASIQPAGRGNSPLHF
TRBJ2-7,TRBV12-3/TRBV12-4,CASAGGYEQYF
TRBJ2-3,TRBV3-1,CASSQGSGTRTDTQYF
TRBJ1-2,TRBV6-2/TRBV6-3,CASSYHELGTVGIGGYTF
TRBJ2-1,TRBV5-5,CATPTAGIRYNEQFF
TRBJ2-3,TRBV12-3/TRBV12-4,CASASGTARGGDTQYF
TRBJ2-7,TRBV28,CASSPGTGQSYEQYF
TRBJ1-3,TRBV6-1,CASFTGVSGNTIYF